This T cell receptor beta chain was retrieved from a study of PD-1 blockade in classical Hodgkin lymphoma. The study, taken as a whole, reports: For complete responders, baseline diversity was comparable to that of newly diagnosed patients.

Assay: immunoSEQ multiplex PCR; the TCRdb copy retains only in-frame clones and omits some. Of roughly 27,000 clones in the sample, over 60% are singletons; the top ten hold approximately 3.6%. As for time point: cycle 4 day 1 (C4D1), after more than 5 weeks of nivolumab. With no exception, relapse followed autologous stem cell transplantation in all patients, and brentuximab vedotin exposure varied. The best responses consisted of complete response, partial response or progressive disease. The CDR3 is made up of 15 amino acids. Per the germline V gene, CDR1 is MNHNS and CDR2 is SASEGT. V gave up 4 bases and J gave up 4 bases; unmatched junction bases: 7. About this clone itself: Its antigen is undetermined.

The clonotype was recovered from a human donor with classical Hodgkin lymphoma. Sequencing was performed on peripheral blood mononuclear cells (PBMCs), taken before the fourth cycle of nivolumab. J is TRBJ1-5 and V is TRBV6-1, with TRBD1 matching 7 bases. The CDR3: CASSVSGQNNQPQHF. CDR3 nucleotides: TGTGCCAGCAGTGTATCGGGACAGAATAATCAGCCCCAGCATTTT.